This T cell receptor beta chain emerged from a study of preoperative IRX-2 immunotherapy in early breast cancer. As for treatment: preoperative locoregional IRX-2 cytokine immunotherapy. Patients received preoperative, locoregional IRX-2 cytokine immunotherapy in a phase Ib study. This CDR3 contains 16 residues. The V gene lost 6 bases and the J gene lost 0 bases, with 16 bases spanning the gap. TCRdb keeps only in-frame clones here, not all; method: immunoSEQ multiplex PCR. The table has roughly 99,000 clones, about nine tenths seen once. The sequencing here drew on tumor tissue, taken after IRX-2 immunotherapy. The genes are TRBV7-1 and TRBJ2-3; D not resolved. TRBV7-1 is reported as an ORF; its role is uncertain. The TCR originated in a human donor with breast cancer. The CDR3 nucleotides read TGTGCCAGCAGTGAAGGTCGCGGTGCTAGCACAGATACGCAGTATTTT. Its translation is CASSEGRGASTDTQYF.